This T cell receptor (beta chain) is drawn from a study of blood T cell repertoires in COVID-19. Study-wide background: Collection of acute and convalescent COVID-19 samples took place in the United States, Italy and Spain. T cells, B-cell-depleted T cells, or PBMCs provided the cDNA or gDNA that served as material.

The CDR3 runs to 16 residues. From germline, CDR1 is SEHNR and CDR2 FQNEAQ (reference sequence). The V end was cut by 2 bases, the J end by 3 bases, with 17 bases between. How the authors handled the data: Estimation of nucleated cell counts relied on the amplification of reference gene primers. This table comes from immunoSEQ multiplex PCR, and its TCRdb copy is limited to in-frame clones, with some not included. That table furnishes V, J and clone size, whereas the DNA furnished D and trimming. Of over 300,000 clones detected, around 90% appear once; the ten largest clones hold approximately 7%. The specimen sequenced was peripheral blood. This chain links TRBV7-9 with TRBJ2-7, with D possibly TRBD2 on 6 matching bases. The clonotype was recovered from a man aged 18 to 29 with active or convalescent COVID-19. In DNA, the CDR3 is TGTGCCAGCAGCTTAAGTTCGGGCAGGGAGGTCTACGAGCAGTACTTC. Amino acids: CASSLSSGREVYEQYF.